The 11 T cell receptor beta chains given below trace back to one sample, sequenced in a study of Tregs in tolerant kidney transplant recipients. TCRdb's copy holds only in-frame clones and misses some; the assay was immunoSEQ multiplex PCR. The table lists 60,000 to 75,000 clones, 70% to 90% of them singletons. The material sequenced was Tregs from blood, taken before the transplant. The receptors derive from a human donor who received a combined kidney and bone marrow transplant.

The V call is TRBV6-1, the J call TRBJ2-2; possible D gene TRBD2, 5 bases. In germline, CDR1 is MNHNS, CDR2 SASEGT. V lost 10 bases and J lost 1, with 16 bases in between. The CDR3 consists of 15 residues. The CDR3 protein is CATRVAGGNTGELFF. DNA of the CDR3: TGTGCCACCAGAGTGGCAGGAGGGAACACCGGGGAGCTGTTTTTT.

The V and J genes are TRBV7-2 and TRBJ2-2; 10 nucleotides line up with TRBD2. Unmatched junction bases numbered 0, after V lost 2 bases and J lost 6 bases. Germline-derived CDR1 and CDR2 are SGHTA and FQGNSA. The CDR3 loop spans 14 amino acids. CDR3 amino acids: CASSLLAGAGELFF. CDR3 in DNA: TGTGCCAGCAGCTTACTAGCGGGAGCCGGGGAGCTGTTTTTT.

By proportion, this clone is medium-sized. The CDR3: CASSPGETQYF. The CDR3 DNA reads as TGTGCCAGTAGTCCGGGAGAGACCCAGTACTTC. The rearrangement links TRBV19 to TRBJ2-5, with D hard to call. Germline CDR1 is LNHDA and CDR2 is SQIVND (reference sequence). The ends were cut back, 5 bases at V and 4 bases at J, with 5 bases in the middle. This CDR3 has 11 amino acids.

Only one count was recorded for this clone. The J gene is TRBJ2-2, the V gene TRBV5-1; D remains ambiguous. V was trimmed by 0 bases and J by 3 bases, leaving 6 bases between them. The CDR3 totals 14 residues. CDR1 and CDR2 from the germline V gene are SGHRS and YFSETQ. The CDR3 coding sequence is TGCGCCAGCAGCTTGGGTCTGTACACCGGGGAGCTGTTTTTT. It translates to CASSLGLYTGELFF.

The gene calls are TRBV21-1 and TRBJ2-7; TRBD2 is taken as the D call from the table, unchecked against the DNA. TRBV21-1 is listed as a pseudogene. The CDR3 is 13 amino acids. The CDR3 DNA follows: TGTGCCATCGGACTAGCGGGAGGAGACGAGCAGTACTTC. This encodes CAIGLAGGDEQYF.

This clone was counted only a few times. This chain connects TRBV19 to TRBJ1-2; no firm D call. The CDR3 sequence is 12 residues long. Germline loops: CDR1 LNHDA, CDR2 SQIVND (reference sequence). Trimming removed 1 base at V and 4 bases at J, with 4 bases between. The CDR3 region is CASSIAIYGYTF. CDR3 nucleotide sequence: TGTGCCAGTAGTATAGCCATCTATGGCTACACCTTC.

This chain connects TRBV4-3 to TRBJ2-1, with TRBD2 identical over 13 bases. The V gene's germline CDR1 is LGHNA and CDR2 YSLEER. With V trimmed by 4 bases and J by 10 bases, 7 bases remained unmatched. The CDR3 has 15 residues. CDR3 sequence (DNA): TGCGCCAGCAGCCCCGAACTAGCGGGAGGGGGGGAGCAGTTCTTC. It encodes CASSPELAGGGEQFF.

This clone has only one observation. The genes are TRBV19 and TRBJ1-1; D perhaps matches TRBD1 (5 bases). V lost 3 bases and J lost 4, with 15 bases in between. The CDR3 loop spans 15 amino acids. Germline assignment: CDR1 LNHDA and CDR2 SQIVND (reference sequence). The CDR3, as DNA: TGTGCCAGTAGTATGGGCCGCAGGGCCCCCACTGAAGCTTTCTTT. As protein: CASSMGRRAPTEAFF.

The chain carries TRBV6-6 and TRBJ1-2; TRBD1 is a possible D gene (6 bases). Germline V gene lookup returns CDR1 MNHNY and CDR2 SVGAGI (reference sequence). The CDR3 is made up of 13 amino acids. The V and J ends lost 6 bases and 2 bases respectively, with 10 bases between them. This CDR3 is CASSPGQNYGYTF. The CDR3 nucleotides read TGTGCCAGCAGCCCCGGACAGAACTATGGCTACACCTTC.

CDR3 protein: CASSRFGVSGGKYTDTQYF. The CDR3 DNA reads as TGTGCCAGCAGCCGATTTGGGGTGAGCGGGGGCAAATACACAGATACGCAGTATTTT. V usage is TRBV7-9 and J usage is TRBJ2-3; 8 nucleotides align to TRBD2. V gave up 5 bases and J gave up 2 bases; unmatched junction bases: 18. CDR1 and CDR2 (germline): SEHNR, FQNEAQ (reference sequence). CDR3 length equals 19 residues.

The chain's CDR3 is CASSLGTENYGYTF. CDR3 bases: TGTGCCAGCAGCTTGGGGACGGAGAACTATGGCTACACCTTC. The chain couples TRBV7-2 to TRBJ1-2; maybe TRBD1 (5 bases). Germline assignment: CDR1 SGHTA and CDR2 FQGNSA. The CDR3 is made up of 14 amino acids. The V end was cut by 3 bases, the J end by 2 bases, with 10 bases between.